This T cell receptor (beta chain) stems from a study of shared clonotypes between healthy human individuals. CDR1 and CDR2 (germline): SQVTM, ANQGSEA. CDR3 size: 12 residues. Trimming left V 6 bases short and J 2 bases short, with 10 bases between. The authors split each subset's genomic DNA evenly across several immunoSEQ plates. TCRdb's table, derived via immunoSEQ multiplex PCR, lists solely in-frame clones and lacks some. The data show some 2.3 million clones, just over 90% seen once. The sample comprised naive CD4+ T cells from PBMCs. Specified subset: CD45RA+ positively selected. This sequence was found in a man aged 18 to 30 in good health. Some clones in this sample may be carry-over from other donors' samples. The chain carries TRBV29-1 and TRBJ2-5; a weak D match, TRBD1 (5 bases). The CDR3 sequence is CSVRQLQETQYF. CDR3 DNA sequence: TGCAGCGTCAGACAGTTACAAGAGACCCAGTACTTC.